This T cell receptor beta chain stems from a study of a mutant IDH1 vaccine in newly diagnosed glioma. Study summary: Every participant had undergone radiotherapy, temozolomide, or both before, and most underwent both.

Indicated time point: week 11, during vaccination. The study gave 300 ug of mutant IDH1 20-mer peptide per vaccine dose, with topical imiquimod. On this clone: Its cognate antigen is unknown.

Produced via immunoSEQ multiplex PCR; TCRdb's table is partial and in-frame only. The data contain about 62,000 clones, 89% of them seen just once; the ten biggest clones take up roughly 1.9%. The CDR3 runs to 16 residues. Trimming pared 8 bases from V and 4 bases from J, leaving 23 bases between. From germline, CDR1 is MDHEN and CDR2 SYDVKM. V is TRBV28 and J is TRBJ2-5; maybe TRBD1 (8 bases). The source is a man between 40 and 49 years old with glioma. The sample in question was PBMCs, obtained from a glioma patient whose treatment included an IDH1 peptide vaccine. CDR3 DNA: TGTGCCAGCCGGCCCATCAGGACAGGGAGGGGAGAGACCCAGTACTTC. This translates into CASRPIRTGRGETQYF.